A single sample gave rise to the 13 T cell receptor beta chains below, sequenced in a study of human thymus T cells. TCRdb's table, derived via immunoSEQ multiplex PCR, lists solely in-frame clones and lacks some. The table records about 50,000 clones, around 93% of them present only once. Sequencing input: blood. Every receptor here comes from a girl in the first two years of life with a congenital heart defect but otherwise immunologically healthy.

The chain is built from TRBV7-9 and TRBJ2-5; D unresolved. Germline CDR1 is SEHNR and CDR2 is FQNEAQ (reference sequence). The CDR3 extends over 15 amino acids. Trimming left V 1 base short and J 5 bases short, with 14 bases between. For the CDR3, the DNA is TGTGCCAGCAGCTTAGAAAACTGGGGTGCGGAGACCCAGTACTTC. Translated: CASSLENWGAETQYF.

The chain joins TRBV6-6 to TRBJ2-3, with 9 bases aligning to TRBD1. CDR1 and CDR2 (germline): MNHNY, SVGAGI (reference sequence). The J segment lost 0 bases and the V segment lost 4 bases, leaving 2 bases of the junction unmatched. The CDR3 runs to 15 residues. As DNA, the CDR3 is TGTGCCAGCAGTTTAGGACAGGGGAGCACAGATACGCAGTATTTT. Amino acid sequence: CASSLGQGSTDTQYF.

This clone was counted between two and nine times. The V call is TRBV19, the J call TRBJ1-1; 9 nucleotides agree with TRBD1. The CDR3 covers 14 residues. The V segment lost 3 bases and the J segment 5 bases; nucleotides outside the gene matches: 4. Germline V gene sequence: CDR1 LNHDA, CDR2 SQIVND (reference sequence). In DNA, the CDR3 is TGTGCCAGTAGTATGGGGACAGGGCGGACTGAAGCTTTCTTT. This codes for CASSMGTGRTEAFF.

V is TRBV29-1 and J is TRBJ1-1; D not resolved. Deletions cut 4 bases from V and 5 bases from J, with 11 bases between. The CDR3 covers 12 residues. Germline V gene sequence: CDR1 SQVTM, CDR2 ANQGSEA. In DNA form, the CDR3 reads TGCAGCGTTGCGAAGGGTGGGACTGAAGCTTTCTTT. Translating gives CSVAKGGTEAFF. Full variable domain (outside the CDR3, taken from reference TRBV29-1 and TRBJ1-1): SAVISQKPSRDICQRGTSLTIQCQVDSQVTMMFWYRQQPGQSLTLIATANQGSEATYESGFVIDKFPISRPNLTFSTLTVSNMSPEDSSIYLCSVAKGGTEAFFGQGTRLTVV.

This chain connects TRBV28 to TRBJ2-7; TRBD2 is a possible D gene (6 bases). The CDR3 spans 14 residues. Germline lookup yields CDR1 MDHEN and CDR2 SYDVKM. V was pared by 7 bases and J by 2 bases, with 15 bases between. CDR3: CASTAGTATYEQYF. CDR3 nucleotide sequence: TGTGCCAGCACCGCCGGGACTGCAACCTACGAGCAGTACTTC.

The chain carries TRBV27 and TRBJ2-2; 12 bases fit TRBD2. The CDR3 runs to 17 residues. The V and J ends lost 2 bases and 5 bases, in that order; junction bases with no gene match: 6. The germline gives CDR1 MNHEY, CDR2 SMNVEV (reference sequence). In nucleotides, the CDR3 is TGTGCCAGCAGTTTACCGAGACTAGCGGGAGTAACCGGGGAGCTGTTTTTT. Translating gives CASSLPRLAGVTGELFF.

The chain uses TRBV7-9 and TRBJ1-5; D ambiguous. CDR1 SEHNR and CDR2 FQNEAQ come from the germline V gene (reference sequence). The CDR3 length is 13 residues. Trimming left V 4 bases short and J 8 bases short, with 12 bases between. CDR3 nucleotide sequence: TGTGCCAGCAGCTCAGAGGACTGGGAGCCCCAGCATTTT. Amino acid sequence: CASSSEDWEPQHF.

The gene calls are TRBV14 and TRBJ1-2; 10 nucleotides match TRBD1. V shed 2 bases, J shed 7 bases, and the junction held 1 base outside the gene matches. CDR1 SGHDN and CDR2 FVKESK come from the germline V gene. The CDR3 totals 13 residues. The CDR3 here is CASSQRQGAGYTF. The CDR3 DNA reads TGTGCCAGCAGCCAAAGACAGGGGGCTGGCTACACCTTC.

J is TRBJ2-7 and V is TRBV7-9; TRBD2 agrees at 9 bases. Germline CDR1 is SEHNR and CDR2 is FQNEAQ (reference sequence). CDR3 length equals 18 residues. With V trimmed by 5 bases and J by 2 bases, 16 bases remained unmatched. CDR3 in DNA: TGTGCCAGCAGCCCTGGGGCCGAAAAGCGGGAGGAGCCCTACGAGCAGTACTTC. Protein product: CASSPGAEKREEPYEQYF.

This sequence joins TRBV28 and TRBJ2-5, with 7 nucleotides matching TRBD2. V trimming: 4 bases; J trimming: 5 bases; junction bases outside the gene matches: 1. Germline V gene lookup returns CDR1 MDHEN and CDR2 SYDVKM. The CDR3 extends over 12 amino acids. The CDR3 region has the DNA TGTGCCAGCAGTTGGGGAGGGGAGACCCAGTACTTC. Translation: CASSWGGETQYF.

As DNA, the CDR3 is TGTGCCAGCAGTTTATTTGAGGGAGCGACTGAAGCTTTCTTT. Encoded protein: CASSLFEGATEAFF. The chain recombines TRBV27 with TRBJ1-1; no definite D call. Germline assignment: CDR1 MNHEY and CDR2 SMNVEV (reference sequence). The CDR3 is 14 residues long. The V and J ends lost 1 base and 5 bases respectively, with 11 bases between them.

The J gene is TRBJ2-3, the V gene TRBV27; tentative D call: TRBD1 (5 bases). CDR1 is MNHEY and CDR2 is SMNVEV in the germline V gene (reference sequence). V shed 5 bases and J shed 3 bases, with 15 bases lying between them. The CDR3 is 15 amino acids. CDR3 amino acids: CASSIRKGLTDTQYF. CDR3 in DNA: TGTGCCAGCAGTATACGTAAGGGGCTTACAGATACGCAGTATTTT.

The CDR3 sequence: CASSYSGQHNQPQHF. CDR3 bases: TGTGCCAGCAGTTACTCGGGACAGCACAATCAGCCCCAGCATTTT. V gene TRBV6-6 combines with J gene TRBJ1-5; 7 positions agree with TRBD1. J gave up 3 bases and V 0 bases, and 2 bases lay outside the gene matches. CDR3 length equals 15 residues. From germline, CDR1 is MNHNY and CDR2 SVGAGI (reference sequence).